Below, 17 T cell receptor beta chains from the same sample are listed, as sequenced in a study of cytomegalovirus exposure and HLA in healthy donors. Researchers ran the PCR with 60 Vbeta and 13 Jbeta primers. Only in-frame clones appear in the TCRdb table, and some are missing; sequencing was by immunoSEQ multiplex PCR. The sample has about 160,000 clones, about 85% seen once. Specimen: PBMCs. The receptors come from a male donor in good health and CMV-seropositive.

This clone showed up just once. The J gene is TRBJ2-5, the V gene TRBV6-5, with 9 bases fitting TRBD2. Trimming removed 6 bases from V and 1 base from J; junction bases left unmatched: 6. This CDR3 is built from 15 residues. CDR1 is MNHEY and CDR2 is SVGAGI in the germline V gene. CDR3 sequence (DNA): TGTGCCAGCAGGCCCGGGACTAGCCCCCAAGAGACCCAGTACTTC. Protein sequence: CASRPGTSPQETQYF.

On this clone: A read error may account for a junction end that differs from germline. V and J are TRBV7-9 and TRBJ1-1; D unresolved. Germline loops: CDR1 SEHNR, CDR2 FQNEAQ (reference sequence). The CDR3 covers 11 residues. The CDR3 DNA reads TGTTCCAGCAGCTTAGGCAGGTCCCTTCTCTTT. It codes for CSSSLGRSLLF.

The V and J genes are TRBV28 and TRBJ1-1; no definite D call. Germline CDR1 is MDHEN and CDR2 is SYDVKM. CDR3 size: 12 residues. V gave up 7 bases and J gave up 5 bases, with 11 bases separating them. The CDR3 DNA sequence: TGTGCCAGCAATTTTCGGTTTACTGAAGCTTTCTTT. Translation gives CASNFRFTEAFF.

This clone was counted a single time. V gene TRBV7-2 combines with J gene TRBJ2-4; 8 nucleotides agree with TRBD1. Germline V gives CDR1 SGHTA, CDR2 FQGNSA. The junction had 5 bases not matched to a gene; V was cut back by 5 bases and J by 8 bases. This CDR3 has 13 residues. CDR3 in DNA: TGTGCCAGCAGCCCGGACAGGGAGGACATTCAGTACTTC. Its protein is CASSPDREDIQYF.

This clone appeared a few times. The CDR3 DNA sequence: TGTGCCAGCATGCCGGGACTATACTACGAGCAGTACTTC. This translates into CASMPGLYYEQYF. This chain connects TRBV27 to TRBJ2-7, with 7 bases fitting TRBD2. Germline CDR1 is MNHEY and CDR2 is SMNVEV (reference sequence). The CDR3 contains 13 residues. The J segment lost 3 bases and the V segment lost 7 bases, leaving 6 bases of the junction unmatched.

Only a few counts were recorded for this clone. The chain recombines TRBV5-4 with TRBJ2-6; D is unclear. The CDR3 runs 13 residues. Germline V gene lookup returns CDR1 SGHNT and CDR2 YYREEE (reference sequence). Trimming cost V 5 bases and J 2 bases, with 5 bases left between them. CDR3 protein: CASSSTGANVLTF. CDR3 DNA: TGTGCCAGCAGTTCTACTGGGGCCAACGTCCTGACTTTC. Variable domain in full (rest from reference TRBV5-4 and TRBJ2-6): ETGVTQSPTHLIKTRGQQVTLRCSSQSGHNTVSWYQQALGQGPQFIFQYYREEENGRGNFPPRFSGLQFPNYSSELNVNALELDDSALYLCASSSTGANVLTFGAGSRLTVL.

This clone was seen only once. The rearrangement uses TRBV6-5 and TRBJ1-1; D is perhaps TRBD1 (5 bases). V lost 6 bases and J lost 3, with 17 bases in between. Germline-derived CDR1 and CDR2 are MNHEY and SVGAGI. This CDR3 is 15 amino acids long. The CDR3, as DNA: TGTGCCAGCAGCCCTACGGGGGGTGGGGACACTGAAGCTTTCTTT. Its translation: CASSPTGGGDTEAFF.

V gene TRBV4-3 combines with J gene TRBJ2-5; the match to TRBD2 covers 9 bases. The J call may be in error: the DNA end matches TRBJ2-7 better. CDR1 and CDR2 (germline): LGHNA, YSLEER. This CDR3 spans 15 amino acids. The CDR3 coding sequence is TGCGCCAGCAGCCTTAGCGGGAGTGGCGCCTACGAGCAGTACTTC. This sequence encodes CASSLSGSGAYEQYF.

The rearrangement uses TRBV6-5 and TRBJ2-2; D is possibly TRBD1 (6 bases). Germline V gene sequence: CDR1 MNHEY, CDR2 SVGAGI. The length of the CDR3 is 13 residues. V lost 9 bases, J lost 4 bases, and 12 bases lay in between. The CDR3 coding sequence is TGTGCCAGTCATACAGGGCCCACCGGGGAGCTGTTTTTT. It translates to CASHTGPTGELFF.

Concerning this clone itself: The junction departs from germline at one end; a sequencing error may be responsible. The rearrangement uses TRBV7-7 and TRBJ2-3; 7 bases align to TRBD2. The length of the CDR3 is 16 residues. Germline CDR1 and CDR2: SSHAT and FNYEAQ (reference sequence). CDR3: CASSLHSGTDQHTQYF. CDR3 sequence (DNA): TGTGCTAGCAGCTTACACAGCGGGACCGACCAACATACGCAGTATTTT.

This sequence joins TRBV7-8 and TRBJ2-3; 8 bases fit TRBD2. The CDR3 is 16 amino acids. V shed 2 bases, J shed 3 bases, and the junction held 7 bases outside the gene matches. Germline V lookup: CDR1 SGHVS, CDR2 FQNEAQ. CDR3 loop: CASSLLGREVTDTQYF. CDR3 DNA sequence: TGTGCCAGCAGCTTACTTGGGCGGGAGGTAACAGATACGCAGTATTTT.

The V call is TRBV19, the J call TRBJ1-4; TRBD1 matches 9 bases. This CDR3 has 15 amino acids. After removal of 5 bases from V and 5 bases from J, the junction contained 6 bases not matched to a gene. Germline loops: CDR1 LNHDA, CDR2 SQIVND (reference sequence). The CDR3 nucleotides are TGTGCCAGTAGTGTCCCCGGGACAGGGAATGAAAAACTGTTTTTT. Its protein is CASSVPGTGNEKLFF.

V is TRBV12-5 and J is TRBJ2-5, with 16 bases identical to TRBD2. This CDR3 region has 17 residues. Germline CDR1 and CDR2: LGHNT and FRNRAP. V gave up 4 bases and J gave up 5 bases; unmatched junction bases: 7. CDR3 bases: TGTGCTAGTGGTTCAGGGACTAGCGGGAGGGCCAGGGAGACCCAGTACTTC. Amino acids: CASGSGTSGRARETQYF.

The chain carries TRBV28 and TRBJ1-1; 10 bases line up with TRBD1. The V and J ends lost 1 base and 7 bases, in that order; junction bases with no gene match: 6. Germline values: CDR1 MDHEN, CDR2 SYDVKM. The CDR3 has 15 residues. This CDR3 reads CASSLLGTGVFEAFF. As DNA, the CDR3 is TGTGCCAGCAGTTTATTGGGGACAGGGGTTTTTGAAGCTTTCTTT.

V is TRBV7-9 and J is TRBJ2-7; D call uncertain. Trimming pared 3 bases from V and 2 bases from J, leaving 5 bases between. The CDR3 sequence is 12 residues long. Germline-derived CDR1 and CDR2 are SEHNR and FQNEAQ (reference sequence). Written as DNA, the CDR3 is TGTGCCAGCAGCTTCACTCCCTACGAGCAGTACTTC. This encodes CASSFTPYEQYF.

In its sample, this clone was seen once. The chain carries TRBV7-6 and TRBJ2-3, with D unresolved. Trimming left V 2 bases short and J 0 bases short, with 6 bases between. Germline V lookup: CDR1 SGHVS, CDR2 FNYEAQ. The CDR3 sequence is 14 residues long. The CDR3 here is CASSLLGSTDTQYF. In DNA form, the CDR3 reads TGTGCCAGCAGCTTACTCGGGAGCACAGATACGCAGTATTTT.

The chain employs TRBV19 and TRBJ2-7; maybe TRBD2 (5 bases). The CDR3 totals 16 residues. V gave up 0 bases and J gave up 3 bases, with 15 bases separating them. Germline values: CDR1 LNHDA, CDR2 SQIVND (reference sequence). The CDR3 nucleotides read TGTGCCAGTAGTATAGATCGGCGGGTCGGTGGCTACGAGCAGTACTTC. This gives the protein CASSIDRRVGGYEQYF.